The next 5 T cell receptor beta chains were all read from a single sample in a study of blood T cells in healthy people across ages. Alongside a J-beta primer mix, a sample-barcoded 5' primer served in a second PCR lasting roughly 6 to 12 cycles. From the 5' RACE reads, TCRdb called clonotypes with MiXCR, one entry per CDR3 protein. The data hold 750,000 to 950,000 distinct CDR3 sequences, with 25% to 30% observed a single time. These records were also assigned to another study, of T cells of mothers and their children.

The sequenced sample consisted of blood. These receptor sequences come from a woman between 35 and 50 years old in good health.

This clonotype came up many times. This chain uses TRBV11-2 with TRBJ2-1; TRBD2 agrees at 16 bases. J gave up 2 bases and V 5 bases, and 6 bases lay outside the gene matches. The CDR3 runs 18 residues. Germline V gene sequence: CDR1 SGHAT, CDR2 FQNNGV. This chain's CDR3 is CASSLSGTSGGAYNEQFF. The DNA for the CDR3 is TGTGCCAGCAGCCTCTCCGGGACTAGCGGGGGGGCCTACAATGAGCAGTTCTTC.

The chain uses TRBV7-2 and TRBJ2-1; 12 nucleotides match TRBD2. J was trimmed by 4 bases and V by 3 bases; bases with no gene match: 4. Germline loops: CDR1 SGHTA, CDR2 FQGNSA. This CDR3 spans 16 amino acids. CDR3 in amino acids: CASSFGLAGSYNEQFF. The CDR3 DNA follows: TGTGCCAGCAGCTTCGGACTAGCGGGGTCATACAATGAGCAGTTCTTC.

A remark on this clonotype: A clone one base away is much larger, so this may be a read error. The V gene is TRBV6-1, the J gene TRBJ2-5; D is unclear. Trimming cost V 6 bases and J 2 bases, with 10 bases left between them. This CDR3 is built from 13 residues. The germline CDR1 and CDR2 sequences are MNHNS and SASEGT. CDR3 sequence reads: CASRAIGQETQYF. CDR3 nucleotides: TGTGCCAGCAGGGCAATAGGTCAAGAGACCCAGTACTTC.

About this clonotype itself: At one end, the junction sequence differs from germline, possibly due to a read error. J is TRBJ1-2 and V is TRBV29-1; 8 nucleotides match TRBD1. The germline gives CDR1 SQVTM, CDR2 ANQGSEA. This CDR3 comprises 12 residues. This chain's CDR3 is CSVSDRVYDYTF. The CDR3 DNA is TGCAGCGTCTCGGACAGGGTATATGACTACACCTTC.

A word on this clonotype: A much larger clone lies a single base off, so this may be a read error. The chain links TRBV20-1 to TRBJ2-7, with D uncertain. The CDR3 has 13 residues. V was cut by 0 bases and J by 3 bases, with 9 bases left in between. CDR1 and CDR2 (germline): DFQATT, SNEGSKA (reference sequence). As DNA, the CDR3 is TGCAGTGCTAGAGAGGCAGGAGACTACGAGCAGTACTTC. It specifies CSAREAGDYEQYF.